The 21 T cell receptor beta chains below were found in one sample sequenced in a study of T cells in Graves' hyperthyroidism and ophthalmopathy. Regions amplified from RNA transcripts were the TCR beta CDR3 regions. The HTBI primer set was used in a first-round RT-PCR of the TCR CDR3. TCRdb reanalysed the multiplex PCR reads using MiXCR and keeps one entry per CDR3 protein. The sample lists roughly 740,000 distinct CDR3 sequences, about 15% occurring once. The sample comprised blood. The receptors stem from a man aged 18 to 29 with Graves' hyperthyroidism.

In its sample, this clonotype was seen many times. The gene calls are TRBV14 and TRBJ2-1, with 10 bases that match TRBD2. V lost 1 base to trimming and J lost 9 bases; unmatched junction nucleotides: 6. Germline CDR1 is SGHDN and CDR2 is FVKESK. The CDR3 has 15 amino acids. The CDR3, as DNA: TGTGCCAGCAGCCAAGTGGGACTAGCGTGGGCTGAGCAGTTCTTC. Residues: CASSQVGLAWAEQFF.

In DNA, the CDR3 is TGTGCCAGCAGCCGAGGGGTCCCTAACTATGGCTACACCTTC. Translating it yields CASSRGVPNYGYTF. The chain combines TRBV28 with TRBJ1-2, with D perhaps TRBD1 (5 bases). CDR3 length: 14 residues. Trimming took 6 bases from V and 0 from J, leaving 11 bases between them. Germline CDR1 is MDHEN and CDR2 is SYDVKM.

The V call is TRBV15, the J call TRBJ2-3; 8 bases map to TRBD1. Germline trimming cut 5 bases from V and 1 base from J; bases unmatched to any gene: 2. Germline V gives CDR1 LNHNV, CDR2 YYDKDF (reference sequence). This CDR3 has 14 amino acids. The DNA for the CDR3 is TGTGCCACCAGCCCGACAGGGGGCACAGATACGCAGTATTTT. The encoded protein is CATSPTGGTDTQYF.

This clonotype was counted at least ten times. CDR3 in amino acids: CASSLQIWTGRDEQYF. The DNA of the CDR3 is TGTGCCAGCAGTTTACAAATATGGACAGGGAGGGACGAGCAGTACTTC. This chain links TRBV28 with TRBJ2-7; D might be TRBD1 (8 bases). The V end was cut by 2 bases, the J end by 5 bases, with 19 bases between. The CDR3 length is 16 residues. CDR1 is MDHEN and CDR2 is SYDVKM in the germline V gene.

This clonotype was picked up many times. V is TRBV7-3 and J is TRBJ2-1; no clear D. The germline V and J ends were trimmed by 2 bases and 0 bases, with 11 bases remaining between them. Germline lookup yields CDR1 SGHTA and CDR2 FQGTGA. This CDR3 is built from 16 residues. CDR3 DNA sequence: TGTGCCAGCAGCTTAGGGATAGGTCCCTCCTACAATGAGCAGTTCTTC. It is translated as CASSLGIGPSYNEQFF.

In its sample, this clonotype was seen many times. V is TRBV2 and J is TRBJ2-1, with TRBD2 identical over 10 bases. Germline values: CDR1 SNHLY, CDR2 FYNNEI. V shed 3 bases and J 3 bases; nucleotides not matched to a gene: 5. The CDR3 sequence is 16 residues long. The CDR3 DNA is TGTGCCAGCAGTGAGGCTAGCGGGAGCATCTACAATGAGCAGTTCTTC. Its protein product is CASSEASGSIYNEQFF.

This clonotype came up many times. The chain joins TRBV7-2 to TRBJ1-2; D call uncertain. The CDR3 spans 14 residues. V shed 5 bases and J shed 1 base, with 11 bases lying between them. CDR1 SGHTA and CDR2 FQGNSA come from the germline V gene. CDR3 bases: TGTGCCAGCAGCCTATCAGGTTTTAACTATGGCTACACCTTC. This sequence encodes CASSLSGFNYGYTF.

In this sample, this clonotype turned up a few times. This rearrangement joins TRBV6-2 or TRBV6-3 to TRBJ2-5; possibly TRBD1 for D (6 bases). Trimming took 5 bases from V and 7 from J, leaving 20 bases between them. The CDR3 runs to 15 residues. Germline CDR1 reads MNHEY; CDR2 reads SVGEGT. CDR3 sequence: CASSTTGMVAGTQYF. As DNA, the CDR3 is TGTGCCAGCAGTACCACAGGGATGGTCGCTGGGACCCAGTACTTC.

This clonotype was detected many times. The chain employs TRBV7-2 and TRBJ2-5; 7 nucleotides line up with TRBD2. Germline CDR1 and CDR2: SGHTA and FQGNSA. J was trimmed by 1 base and V by 1 base; bases with no gene match: 6. This CDR3 has 16 amino acids. CDR3 nucleotide sequence: TGTGCCAGCAGCTTAGTGGCGTGGGGGGGCCAAGAGACCCAGTACTTC. Translation gives CASSLVAWGGQETQYF.

There are a few counts of this clonotype. The chain is built from TRBV10-3 and TRBJ2-2; D ambiguous. CDR1 and CDR2 from the germline V gene are ENHRY and SYGVKD. Trimming took off 2 bases at V and 8 bases at J, with 6 bases between the two ends. This CDR3 has 12 amino acids. CDR3 bases: TGTGCCATCAGTGAGACACAGGGGGAGCTGTTTTTT. This translates into CAISETQGELFF.

V and J are TRBV27 and TRBJ2-3; the D call may be TRBD1 or TRBD2 (5 bases each). Germline lookup yields CDR1 MNHEY and CDR2 SMNVEV (reference sequence). The V gene lost 3 bases and the J gene lost 6 bases, with 16 bases spanning the gap. This CDR3 has 15 residues. The CDR3 loop is CASSFDGDRRDTQYF. In DNA form, the CDR3 reads TGTGCCAGCAGTTTTGATGGGGACCGCAGGGATACGCAGTATTTT.

This clonotype has ten or more counts. The rearrangement joins TRBV7-2 to TRBJ2-7; D may be TRBD1 (6 bases). V lost 1 base and J lost 3, with 13 bases in between. Looked up from germline, CDR1 is SGHTA and CDR2 is FQGNSA. The CDR3 consists of 15 residues. CDR3: CASSLGPGQSYEQYF. CDR3 bases: TGTGCCAGCAGCTTAGGCCCGGGACAAAGCTACGAGCAGTACTTC.

This clonotype was found many times. The rearrangement uses TRBV2 and TRBJ2-7, with 7 bases fitting TRBD2. With 10 bases clipped from V and 2 bases from J, the junction kept 5 bases outside the gene matches. The CDR3 has 12 amino acids. Germline CDR1 SNHLY, CDR2 FYNNEI. DNA for the CDR3: TGTGCCACCTCCGGGGGGACCTACGAGCAGTACTTC. Translated, it gives CATSGGTYEQYF.

V is TRBV20-1 and J is TRBJ1-2, with no clear D. There are 14 residues in the CDR3. Germline CDR1 and CDR2: DFQATT and SNEGSKA (reference sequence). V was trimmed by 3 bases and J by 3 bases, leaving 14 bases between them. The CDR3 DNA sequence: TGCAGTGCTAGCCGGCGGCCCTCTCACTATGGCTACACCTTC. This translates into CSASRRPSHYGYTF.

A remark on this clonotype: This sequence may be a read error, since a much larger clone differs from it by one base. The chain has TRBV28 and TRBJ2-7; the D is unclear. CDR3 length equals 12 residues. The germline CDR1 and CDR2 sequences are MDHEN and SYDVKM. The germline V and J ends were trimmed by 4 bases and 9 bases, with 13 bases remaining between them. CDR3 in amino acids: CASSSSRPGQYF. The CDR3, as DNA: TGTGCCAGCAGTTCCTCTCGCCCCGGGCAGTACTTC.

This sequence joins TRBV25-1 and TRBJ2-1, with TRBD1 matching over 9 bases. The CDR3 runs 16 residues. CDR1 and CDR2 from the germline V gene are MGHDK and SYGVNS. Germline trimming cut 2 bases from V and 8 bases from J; bases unmatched to any gene: 10. CDR3: CASSEMGQGVGDEQFF. For the CDR3, the DNA is TGTGCCAGCAGTGAAATGGGACAGGGCGTTGGCGATGAGCAGTTCTTC.

This sequence joins TRBV11-2 and TRBJ2-1; the D gene is possibly TRBD2 (6 bases). The germline gives CDR1 SGHAT, CDR2 FQNNGV. Trimming stripped 4 bases from V and 3 bases from J, with 16 bases between. CDR3 length equals 16 residues. As DNA, the CDR3 is TGTGCCAGCAGCTCCAGGAGGGGATTTTTCTACAATGAGCAGTTCTTC. This gives the protein CASSSRRGFFYNEQFF.

This clonotype was observed many times. The genes are TRBV6-5 and TRBJ2-2; D is ambiguous. The CDR3 sequence is 15 residues long. Germline assignment: CDR1 MNHEY and CDR2 SVGAGI. Trimming shortened V by 0 bases and J by 2 bases, and 7 bases separated the two germline ends. For the CDR3, the DNA is TGTGCCAGCAGTTACTCGATACTTAACACCGGGGAGCTGTTTTTT. Its translation is CASSYSILNTGELFF.

This clonotype was counted a few times. The CDR3: CASSLARGLFYEQYF. The DNA for the CDR3 is TGTGCCAGCAGCTTAGCGCGGGGTCTCTTCTACGAGCAGTACTTC. V is TRBV7-9 and J is TRBJ2-7, with a tentative D call TRBD2 (6 bases). The V and J ends lost 0 bases and 3 bases respectively, with 12 bases between them. The CDR3 covers 15 residues. Germline V gene sequence: CDR1 SEHNR, CDR2 FQNEAQ (reference sequence).

This clonotype has at least ten counts. V is TRBV6-1 and J is TRBJ1-5, with 8 bases identical to TRBD1. The trim removed 6 bases at V and 0 bases at J, leaving 10 bases unmatched. Germline V CDR1 and CDR2: MNHNS, SASEGT. CDR3 length equals 17 residues. CDR3 protein: CASRGDRMLYSNQPQHF. The DNA for the CDR3 is TGTGCCAGCAGGGGGGACAGGATGTTATATAGCAATCAGCCCCAGCATTTT.

The count of this clonotype is one. The chain is built from TRBV3-1 and TRBJ1-2; D is unresolved. Germline assignment: CDR1 LGHDT and CDR2 YNNKEL (reference sequence). The CDR3 runs to 14 residues. V was clipped by 0 bases and J by 0 bases, with 5 bases between them. The CDR3 spells CASSQDWANYGYTF. For the CDR3, the DNA is TGTGCCAGCAGCCAAGACTGGGCTAACTATGGCTACACCTTC.